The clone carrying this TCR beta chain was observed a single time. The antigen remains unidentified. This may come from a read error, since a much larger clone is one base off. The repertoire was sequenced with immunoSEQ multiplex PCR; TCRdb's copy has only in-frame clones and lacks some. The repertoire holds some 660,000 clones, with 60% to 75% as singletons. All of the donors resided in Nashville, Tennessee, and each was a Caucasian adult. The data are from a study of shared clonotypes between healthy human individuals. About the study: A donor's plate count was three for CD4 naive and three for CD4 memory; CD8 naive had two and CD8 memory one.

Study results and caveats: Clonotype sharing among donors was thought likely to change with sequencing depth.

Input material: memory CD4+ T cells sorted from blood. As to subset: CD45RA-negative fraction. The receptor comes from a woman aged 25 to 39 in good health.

Here the CDR3 reads CASSSAYEQYF. In DNA form, the CDR3 reads TGTGCCAGCAGTTCCGCCTACGAGCAGTACTTC. V usage is TRBV6-5 and J usage is TRBJ2-7, with D hard to call. V dropped 4 bases and J dropped 2 bases, with 3 bases sitting between them. Germline values: CDR1 MNHEY, CDR2 SVGAGI. This CDR3 region has 11 residues.